Shown below are 24 T cell receptor beta chains from a single sample sequenced in a study of T cells after yellow fever vaccination. In TCRdb, the 5' RACE reads were re-called with MiXCR into one record per CDR3 protein. The repertoire includes 150,000 to 200,000 distinct CDR3 sequences, roughly 11% of them detected once, and 30% to 45% sits in the top ten. This specimen was CD8+ T cells sorted from PBMCs, taken 15 days after the yellow fever booster vaccination. The receptors were gathered from a man in his late teens or twenties who received the YFV17D yellow fever vaccine.

This clonotype was counted many times. This rearrangement joins TRBV7-2 to TRBJ2-3; D may be TRBD2 (7 bases). The germline CDR1 and CDR2 sequences are SGHTA and FQGNSA. This CDR3 has 17 amino acids. Trimming took 1 base from V and 5 from J, leaving 19 bases between them. Here the CDR3 DNA reads TGTGCCAGCAGCTTAGGATTAGCTGGCGGGGGCGAAGATACGCAGTATTTT. This codes for CASSLGLAGGGEDTQYF.

This clonotype was recorded a few times. CDR3 bases: TGCGCCAGCAGCTTCTCGCCTACCTACGAGCAGTACTTC. Translating it yields CASSFSPTYEQYF. V and J are TRBV5-1 and TRBJ2-7; D gene ambiguous. Trimming shortened V by 2 bases and J by 2 bases, and 8 bases separated the two germline ends. Germline CDR1 SGHRS, CDR2 YFSETQ. This CDR3 spans 13 amino acids.

This clonotype was picked up a small number of times. V gene TRBV7-9 combines with J gene TRBJ2-7; 9 bases match TRBD2. This CDR3 region has 16 residues. J was trimmed by 4 bases and V by 8 bases; bases with no gene match: 15. Germline assignment: CDR1 SEHNR and CDR2 FQNEAQ (reference sequence). CDR3 coding DNA: TGTGCCAGCGGCGGATCTGGGACTCTAGCGGGGTACGAGCAGTACGTC. Its translation is CASGGSGTLAGYEQYV.

This clonotype was counted between two and nine times. The V call is TRBV4-1, the J call TRBJ1-5; unclear D gene. Looked up from germline, CDR1 is MGHRA and CDR2 is YSYEKL. Trimming shortened V by 2 bases and J by 4 bases, and 6 bases separated the two germline ends. The CDR3 loop spans 13 amino acids. The CDR3 loop reads CASSQSRNQPQHF. For the CDR3, the DNA is TGCGCCAGCAGCCAAAGCCGGAATCAGCCCCAGCATTTT.

The chain combines TRBV7-9 with TRBJ1-2; D remains unclear. Germline CDR1 and CDR2: SEHNR and FQNEAQ (reference sequence). The CDR3 has 13 residues. The ends were cut back, 4 bases at V and 4 bases at J, with 10 bases in the middle. The CDR3 is CASSSARTYGYTF. The CDR3 coding sequence is TGTGCCAGCAGCTCAGCCCGAACCTATGGCTACACCTTC. The whole variable domain, remainder taken from reference TRBV7-9 and TRBJ1-2, is DTGVSQNPRHKITKRGQNVTFRCDPISEHNRLYWYRQTLGQGPEFLTYFQNEAQLEKSRLLSDRFSAERPKGSFSTLEIQRTEQGDSAMYLCASSSARTYGYTFGSGTRLTVV.

This clonotype was recorded a few times. This chain joins TRBV5-1 and TRBJ1-1, with TRBD1 matching over 10 bases. Germline values: CDR1 SGHRS, CDR2 YFSETQ. The CDR3 is 15 residues long. Trimming at V came to 4 bases and at J to 6 bases, leaving 9 bases not matched to a gene. CDR3 sequence (DNA): TGCGCCAGCAGCCCGGGACAGGGGTTGAGGGCTGAAGCTTTCTTT. Its translation: CASSPGQGLRAEAFF.

This clonotype was seen only a few times. This chain connects TRBV11-2 to TRBJ2-1; the D is unclear. Germline loops: CDR1 SGHAT, CDR2 FQNNGV. V lost 5 bases to trimming and J lost 6 bases, with 11 bases between them. The CDR3 has 13 residues. The CDR3: CASSALVFNEQFF. The CDR3 nucleotides are TGTGCCAGCAGCGCCCTAGTTTTCAATGAGCAGTTCTTC.

This clonotype was seen a few times. A much bigger clone sits one base away, suggesting this may be a read error. The V and J genes are TRBV12-3 or TRBV12-4 and TRBJ2-7; TRBD1 might be the D (6 bases). CDR3 size: 14 residues. The V end lost 11 bases, the J end lost 7 bases, and 24 bases lay between the germline ends. CDR3 nucleotide sequence: TGTGCCGGCCGTGCATCAGGGACATGGCAAGAGCAGTACTTC. It encodes CAGRASGTWQEQYF.

This chain links TRBV30 with TRBJ1-1, with D tentatively TRBD1 (6 bases). This CDR3 has 13 residues. From germline, CDR1 is GTSNPN and CDR2 SVGIG (reference sequence). Trimming cost V 5 bases and J 0 bases, with 10 bases left between them. CDR3 coding DNA: TGTGCCTGGGATGGACAGATGAACACTGAAGCTTTCTTT. Translation: CAWDGQMNTEAFF.

This clonotype was counted between two and nine times. The rearrangement links TRBV7-9 to TRBJ2-5, with D tentatively TRBD1 (6 bases). This CDR3 region has 15 residues. The germline gives CDR1 SEHNR, CDR2 FQNEAQ (reference sequence). The V and J ends lost 6 bases and 5 bases respectively, with 19 bases between them. The CDR3 DNA sequence: TGTGCCAGCAGTCCAGGGGCGTTGGGTGTGGAGACCCAGTACTTC. Translated, it gives CASSPGALGVETQYF.

The chain joins TRBV7-3 to TRBJ1-2; D gene uncertain. Germline V gives CDR1 SGHTA, CDR2 FQGTGA. The CDR3 loop spans 14 amino acids. V was cut by 5 bases and J by 3 bases, with 13 bases left in between. The CDR3 sequence: CASSPAGTDYGYTF. The CDR3 region has the DNA TGTGCCAGCAGCCCCGCCGGCACCGACTATGGCTACACCTTC.

This clonotype was detected a few times. V gene TRBV5-6 combines with J gene TRBJ1-5; 8 bases fit TRBD1. Looked up from germline, CDR1 is SGHDT and CDR2 is YYEEEE. Trimming took 4 bases from V and 7 from J; bases not matched to a gene: 4. The CDR3 loop spans 13 amino acids. The CDR3 sequence is CASSPGTGQPQHF. DNA of the CDR3: TGTGCCAGCAGCCCGGGGACAGGCCAGCCCCAGCATTTT.

Only a few counts were recorded for this clonotype. The chain recombines TRBV7-9 with TRBJ1-3; no definite D call. Germline V CDR1 and CDR2: SEHNR, FQNEAQ (reference sequence). CDR3 length: 15 amino acids. V was trimmed by 3 bases and J by 0 bases, leaving 9 bases between them. The CDR3 DNA reads TGTGCCAGCAGCTTTATCGCCATCTCTGGAAACACCATATATTTT. It codes for CASSFIAISGNTIYF.

There are many counts of this clonotype. The CDR3 DNA reads as TGTGCCAGCAGTTCCGGGAATGAGCAGTTCTTC. Protein: CASSSGNEQFF. The rearrangement uses TRBV12-3 or TRBV12-4 and TRBJ2-1, with D hard to call. V was cut by 4 bases and J by 7 bases, with 5 bases left in between. This CDR3 is built from 11 residues.

This clonotype has at least ten counts. The J gene is TRBJ2-7, the V gene TRBV5-1, with 10 bases fitting TRBD1. This CDR3 is built from 14 residues. After removal of 4 bases from V and 3 bases from J, the junction contained 4 bases not matched to a gene. CDR1 is SGHRS and CDR2 is YFSETQ in the germline V gene. The DNA of the CDR3 is TGCGCCAGCAGCCCCAGGGACAGGGGCTACGAGCAGTACTTC. Amino acid sequence: CASSPRDRGYEQYF.

The chain recombines TRBV7-2 with TRBJ1-5, with D maybe TRBD1 (6 bases). The CDR3 is made up of 18 amino acids. Germline CDR1 SGHTA, CDR2 FQGNSA. The V end lost 3 bases, the J end lost 3 bases, and 21 bases lay between the germline ends. The CDR3 DNA reads TGTGCCAGCAGCTTGGAATACGGCACAGGGCTATTCAATCAGCCCCAGCATTTT. Translating it yields CASSLEYGTGLFNQPQHF.

A few counts support this clonotype. The chain combines TRBV27 with TRBJ2-1; TRBD2 might be the D (5 bases). Germline CDR1 and CDR2: MNHEY and SMNVEV (reference sequence). The CDR3 covers 13 residues. V was clipped by 6 bases and J by 7 bases, with 13 bases between them. The CDR3 is CASSGGPGNEQFF. DNA of the CDR3: TGTGCCAGCAGCGGTGGGCCGGGAAATGAGCAGTTCTTC.

The chain recombines TRBV27 with TRBJ1-1, with no clear D. V gave up 5 bases and J gave up 0 bases, with 7 bases separating them. The CDR3 covers 13 residues. Germline lookup yields CDR1 MNHEY and CDR2 SMNVEV (reference sequence). CDR3 region: CASSPSMNTEAFF. In nucleotides, the CDR3 is TGTGCCAGCAGTCCTTCCATGAACACTGAAGCTTTCTTT.

The chain combines TRBV6-5 with TRBJ2-5; 13 positions agree with TRBD2. J was trimmed by 2 bases and V by 8 bases; bases with no gene match: 5. This CDR3 comprises 15 residues. Germline-derived CDR1 and CDR2 are MNHEY and SVGAGI. The CDR3, as DNA: TGTGCCAGCCGACTAGCGGGGGGCTCACAAGAGACCCAGTACTTC. Translated, it gives CASRLAGGSQETQYF.

The table lists this clonotype with a few counts. The V gene is TRBV19, the J gene TRBJ1-5, with D maybe TRBD1 (5 bases). V shed 10 bases and J shed 5 bases, with 12 bases lying between them. Germline V gene lookup returns CDR1 LNHDA and CDR2 SQIVND (reference sequence). This CDR3 comprises 12 residues. CDR3 in DNA: TGTGCCATGGCAGGGACCCATCAGCCCCAGCATTTT. It translates to CAMAGTHQPQHF.

This clonotype was counted between two and nine times. This chain links TRBV4-2 with TRBJ1-2, with D perhaps TRBD1 (5 bases). Germline V gene data show CDR1 as LGHNA and CDR2 as YNFKEQ. The CDR3 consists of 18 residues. V was shortened by 0 bases and J by 2 bases, with 19 bases between the two germline ends. CDR3 residues: CASSQDYYGGRRNYGYTF. CDR3 DNA sequence: TGTGCCAGCAGCCAAGATTACTACGGGGGACGGAGAAACTATGGCTACACCTTC.

V is TRBV29-1 and J is TRBJ1-2; 8 nucleotides align to TRBD1. From germline, CDR1 is SQVTM and CDR2 ANQGSEA. This CDR3 region has 11 residues. V gave up 7 bases and J gave up 8 bases; unmatched junction bases: 6. CDR3 coding DNA: TGCAGCGGTGTGGACAGGGACGGCTACACCTTC. Its protein product is CSGVDRDGYTF.

The rearrangement joins TRBV4-1 to TRBJ2-7, with a weak D call TRBD1 (5 bases). The CDR3 totals 15 residues. With 2 bases removed from V and 2 bases from J, the gap between germline ends came to 13 bases. Germline V gives CDR1 MGHRA, CDR2 YSYEKL. The CDR3 DNA is TGCGCCAGCAGCCAACTGCAGGGTGGAACCTACGAGCAGTACGTC. Protein: CASSQLQGGTYEQYV.

The rearrangement uses TRBV4-3 and TRBJ2-3; D might be TRBD1 (5 bases). Trimming cost V 0 bases and J 0 bases, with 10 bases left between them. Germline loops: CDR1 LGHNA, CDR2 YSLEER. The CDR3 totals 16 residues. CDR3 bases: TGCGCCAGCAGCCAAGAGGTGGCAGGGAGCACAGATACGCAGTATTTT. Translating gives CASSQEVAGSTDTQYF.